These 23 T cell receptor beta chains were all obtained from the same sample, sequenced in a study of blood T cell repertoires in COVID-19. Using immunoSEQ multiplex PCR, the repertoire was profiled, and TCRdb retains in-frame clones only, with some absent. The sample has 120,000 to 150,000 clones, 70% to 90% seen once. Material: peripheral blood. These receptors came from a human donor with acute or convalescent COVID-19. The donor label of this sample is uncertain.

This clone has just a few counts. The CDR3 is CAWSTAGDGNTIYF. CDR3 bases: TGTGCCTGGAGTACCGCGGGGGATGGAAACACCATATATTTT. The chain links TRBV30 to TRBJ1-3; D is perhaps TRBD1 (5 bases). CDR1 and CDR2 from the germline V gene are GTSNPN and SVGIG (reference sequence). The CDR3 has 14 amino acids. Trimming cost V 2 bases and J 3 bases, with 11 bases left between them.

This chain joins TRBV11-2 and TRBJ2-3; 10 bases are shared with TRBD2. Germline values: CDR1 SGHAT, CDR2 FQNNGV. This CDR3 spans 16 amino acids. After removal of 4 bases from V and 3 bases from J, the junction contained 7 bases not matched to a gene. CDR3 residues: CASSSTAGGPTDTQYF. Here the CDR3 DNA reads TGTGCCAGCAGCTCGACAGCGGGGGGGCCGACAGATACGCAGTATTTT.

The chain joins TRBV24-1 to TRBJ2-2; 7 nucleotides agree with TRBD1. The junction had 5 bases not matched to a gene; V was cut back by 3 bases and J by 2 bases. Germline assignment: CDR1 KGHDR and CDR2 SFDVKD. This CDR3 is built from 16 residues. The CDR3 region is CATSDTDRVNTGELFF. The CDR3 DNA is TGTGCCACCAGTGATACCGACAGGGTTAACACCGGGGAGCTGTTTTTT.

V is TRBV7-9 and J is TRBJ2-2, with TRBD2 as a possible D gene (6 bases). This CDR3 has 12 amino acids. The V gene's germline CDR1 is SEHNR and CDR2 FQNEAQ (reference sequence). Here the CDR3 reads CALRGYTGELFF. CDR3 sequence (DNA): TGTGCGCTGCGGGGTTACACCGGGGAGCTGTTTTTT.

Only a few counts were recorded for this clone. V gene TRBV6-8 combines with J gene TRBJ1-2, with 10 bases that match TRBD1. Germline V CDR1 and CDR2: MNHGY, SAAAGT. V shed 6 bases, J shed 0 bases, and the junction held 10 bases outside the gene matches. The length of the CDR3 is 17 residues. CDR3 coding DNA: TGTGCCAGCAGAGCCCGGGACAGGGGCCCTCCTAACTATGGCTACACCTTC. As protein: CASRARDRGPPNYGYTF.

The chain carries TRBV6-4 and TRBJ1-5; D gene ambiguous. Trimming cost V 2 bases and J 5 bases, with 7 bases left between them. Germline V gives CDR1 MRHNA, CDR2 SNTAGT. This CDR3 contains 13 residues. DNA of the CDR3: TGTGCCAGCAGTGACGAGGAAGATCAGCCCCAGCATTTT. Translation gives CASSDEEDQPQHF.

This chain joins TRBV6-5 and TRBJ2-5; D uncertain. The CDR3 covers 13 residues. Germline CDR1 and CDR2: MNHEY and SVGAGI. V dropped 2 bases and J dropped 2 bases, with 6 bases sitting between them. The CDR3 here is CASSYTEQETQYF. The CDR3 nucleotides are TGTGCCAGCAGTTACACAGAGCAAGAGACCCAGTACTTC.

The rearrangement uses TRBV30 and TRBJ2-3; D perhaps matches TRBD2 (6 bases). Trimming left V 2 bases short and J 3 bases short, with 12 bases between. Germline V gene sequence: CDR1 GTSNPN, CDR2 SVGIG (reference sequence). This CDR3 has 14 residues. The CDR3 here is CAWSRGGMTDTQYF. In DNA, the CDR3 is TGTGCCTGGAGTCGGGGCGGGATGACAGATACGCAGTATTTT.

The rearrangement links TRBV7-9 to TRBJ2-5; possible D gene TRBD2, 7 bases. CDR3 length equals 13 residues. Trimming took off 6 bases at V and 7 bases at J, with 15 bases between the two ends. CDR1 is SEHNR, CDR2 FQNEAQ, per germline (reference sequence). CDR3 bases: TGTGCCAGCAGTTCGGGGGGCGGACCGACCCAGTACTTC. Translation gives CASSSGGGPTQYF.

V gene TRBV10-3 combines with J gene TRBJ2-3; weak D call: TRBD2 (5 bases). Trimming pared 0 bases from V and 0 bases from J, leaving 10 bases between. The CDR3 loop spans 16 amino acids. The germline V gene encodes CDR1 ENHRY and CDR2 SYGVKD. For the CDR3, the DNA is TGTGCCATCAGTGAGTCCACCGGGGTAAGCACAGATACGCAGTATTTT. It encodes CAISESTGVSTDTQYF.

V is TRBV30 and J is TRBJ2-3; D is ambiguous. Trimming shortened V by 4 bases and J by 0 bases, and 14 bases separated the two germline ends. The germline gives CDR1 GTSNPN, CDR2 SVGIG (reference sequence). The CDR3 covers 15 residues. Written as DNA, the CDR3 is TGTGCCTGGAAAGTGAGACAAGCTAGCACAGATACGCAGTATTTT. This sequence encodes CAWKVRQASTDTQYF.

This sequence joins TRBV7-2 and TRBJ2-3, with a tentative D call TRBD1 (6 bases). Trimming removed 4 bases at V and 0 bases at J, with 14 bases between. In germline, CDR1 is SGHTA, CDR2 FQGNSA. This CDR3 is built from 16 residues. The DNA for the CDR3 is TGTGCCAGCAGCTCACACAGGGTGGTAAGCACAGATACGCAGTATTTT. Protein product: CASSSHRVVSTDTQYF.

Here the CDR3 DNA reads TGTGCCAGCAGTTTGGGGAGCGGAGCTTTCTTT. The encoded protein is CASSLGSGAFF. The rearrangement links TRBV6-2 or TRBV6-3 to TRBJ1-1; D gene uncertain. The V gene's germline CDR1 is MNHEY and CDR2 SVGEGT. The V end was cut by 4 bases, the J end by 10 bases, with 10 bases between. The CDR3 sequence is 11 residues long.

CDR3 sequence: CASTPSGAGNTIYF. The DNA of the CDR3 is TGTGCCAGCACCCCTTCGGGGGCTGGAAACACCATATATTTT. The chain is built from TRBV28 and TRBJ1-3, with TRBD1 as a possible D gene (5 bases). There are 14 residues in the CDR3. Germline CDR1 MDHEN, CDR2 SYDVKM. The ends were cut back, 7 bases at V and 2 bases at J, with 12 bases in the middle.

This clone was seen many times. The chain uses TRBV4-1 and TRBJ1-5; D might be TRBD1 (5 bases). The CDR3 totals 16 residues. CDR1 MGHRA and CDR2 YSYEKL come from the germline V gene. Trimming removed 4 bases at V and 1 base at J, with 14 bases between. The DNA for the CDR3 is TGCGCCAGCAGCCTAGGGGCAGGGCGAAGCAATCAGCCCCAGCATTTT. It yields the protein CASSLGAGRSNQPQHF.

CDR3 coding DNA: TGTGCCAGCAGTCTAGACTCTAACACTGAAGCTTTCTTT. Its translation is CASSLDSNTEAFF. The V gene is TRBV2, the J gene TRBJ1-1; D unresolved. The CDR3 loop spans 13 amino acids. The V gene lost 5 bases and the J gene lost 2 bases, with 9 bases spanning the gap. Germline V gene data show CDR1 as SNHLY and CDR2 as FYNNEI.

This chain uses TRBV5-1 with TRBJ1-1; a weak D match, TRBD1 (5 bases). There are 17 residues in the CDR3. V gave up 0 bases and J gave up 0 bases, with 15 bases separating them. The germline CDR1 and CDR2 sequences are SGHRS and YFSETQ. The chain's CDR3 is CASSLGGAGWVNTEAFF. The CDR3 DNA is TGCGCCAGCAGCTTGGGTGGGGCAGGCTGGGTGAACACTGAAGCTTTCTTT.

Note on this clone: The junction and the germline gene differ at one end; a read error may be behind it. The J gene is TRBJ2-1, the V gene TRBV5-4, with a tentative D call TRBD2 (5 bases). This CDR3 spans 13 amino acids. Germline CDR1 and CDR2: SGHNT and YYREEE (reference sequence). CDR3 sequence reads: CASSLLETTKFIF. The DNA for the CDR3 is TGTGCCAGCAGCTTGTTAGAGACTACCAAATTCATCTTC.

The chain joins TRBV9 to TRBJ2-7; TRBD2 matches at 8 bases. Germline CDR1 reads SGDLS; CDR2 reads YYNGEE. The CDR3 loop spans 15 amino acids. The J segment lost 3 bases and the V segment lost 0 bases, leaving 5 bases of the junction unmatched. The CDR3 sequence: CASSVATGGLYEQYF. Written as DNA, the CDR3 is TGTGCCAGCAGCGTAGCGACGGGGGGGCTCTACGAGCAGTACTTC.

The chain carries TRBV27 and TRBJ1-6; D unresolved. The V gene lost 5 bases and the J gene lost 0 bases, with 23 bases spanning the gap. This CDR3 spans 20 amino acids. CDR1 and CDR2 from the germline V gene are MNHEY and SMNVEV (reference sequence). The CDR3 protein is CASSLYSPTAASSYNSPLHF. CDR3 bases: TGTGCCAGCAGTCTATACAGCCCTACTGCCGCGAGCTCCTATAATTCACCCCTCCACTTT.

The V gene is TRBV7-3, the J gene TRBJ2-7; D is possibly TRBD2 (5 bases). V dropped 2 bases and J dropped 2 bases, with 10 bases sitting between them. The germline CDR1 and CDR2 sequences are SGHTA and FQGTGA. CDR3 length equals 14 residues. The CDR3 is CASSLLSGTYEQYF. Written as DNA, the CDR3 is TGTGCCAGCAGCTTACTATCGGGGACCTACGAGCAGTACTTC. The full variable domain, completed using reference TRBV7-3 and TRBJ2-7, is GAGVSQTPSNKVTEKGKYVELRCDPISGHTALYWYRQSLGQGPEFLIYFQGTGAADDSGLPNDRFFAVRPEGSVSTLKIQRTERGDSAVYLCASSLLSGTYEQYFGPGTRLTVT.

This chain uses TRBV5-4 with TRBJ2-1, with 11 bases aligning to TRBD2. The CDR3 loop spans 15 amino acids. Germline CDR1 reads SGHNT; CDR2 reads YYREEE (reference sequence). The V gene end was trimmed by 0 bases and the J gene end by 4 bases; junction bases not matched to a gene: 0. The CDR3 spells CASSLASGGYNEQFF. CDR3 nucleotides: TGTGCCAGCAGCTTGGCTAGCGGGGGGTACAATGAGCAGTTCTTC. Variable domain in full (rest from reference TRBV5-4 and TRBJ2-1): ETGVTQSPTHLIKTRGQQVTLRCSSQSGHNTVSWYQQALGQGPQFIFQYYREEENGRGNFPPRFSGLQFPNYSSELNVNALELDDSALYLCASSLASGGYNEQFFGPGTRLTVL.

J is TRBJ2-5 and V is TRBV30, with no clear D. The V gene's germline CDR1 is GTSNPN and CDR2 SVGIG (reference sequence). With 7 bases removed from V and 3 bases from J, the gap between germline ends came to 15 bases. The length of the CDR3 is 13 residues. The DNA of the CDR3 is TGTGCCTACGATCTCGTGAGTGAAGAGACCCAGTACTTC. It encodes CAYDLVSEETQYF.